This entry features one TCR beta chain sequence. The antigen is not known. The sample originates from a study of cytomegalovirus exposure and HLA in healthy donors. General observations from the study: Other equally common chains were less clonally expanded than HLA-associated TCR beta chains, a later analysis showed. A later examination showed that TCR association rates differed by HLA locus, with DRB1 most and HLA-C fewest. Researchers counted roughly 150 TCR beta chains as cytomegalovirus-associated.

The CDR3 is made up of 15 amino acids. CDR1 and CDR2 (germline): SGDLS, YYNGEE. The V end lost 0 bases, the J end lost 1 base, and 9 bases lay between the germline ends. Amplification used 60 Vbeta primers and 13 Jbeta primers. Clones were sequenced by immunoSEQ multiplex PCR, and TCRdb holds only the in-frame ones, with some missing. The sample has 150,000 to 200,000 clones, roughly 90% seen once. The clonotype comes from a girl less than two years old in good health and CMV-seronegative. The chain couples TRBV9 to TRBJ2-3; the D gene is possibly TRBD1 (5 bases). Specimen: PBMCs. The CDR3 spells CASSVEGQGTDTQYF. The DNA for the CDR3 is TGTGCCAGCAGCGTAGAGGGGCAGGGCACAGATACGCAGTATTTT.